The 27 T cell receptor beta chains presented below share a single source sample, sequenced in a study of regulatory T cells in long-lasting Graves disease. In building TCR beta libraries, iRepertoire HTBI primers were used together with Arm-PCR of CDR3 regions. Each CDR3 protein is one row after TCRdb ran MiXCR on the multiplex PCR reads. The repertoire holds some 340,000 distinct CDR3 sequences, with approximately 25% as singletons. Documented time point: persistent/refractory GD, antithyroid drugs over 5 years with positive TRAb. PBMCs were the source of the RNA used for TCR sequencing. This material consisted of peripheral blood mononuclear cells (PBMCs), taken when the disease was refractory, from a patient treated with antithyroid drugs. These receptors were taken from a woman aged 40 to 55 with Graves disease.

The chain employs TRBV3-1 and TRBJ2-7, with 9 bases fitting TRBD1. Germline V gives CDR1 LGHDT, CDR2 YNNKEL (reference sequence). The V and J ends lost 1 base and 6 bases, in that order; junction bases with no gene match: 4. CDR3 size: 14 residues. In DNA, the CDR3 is TGTGCCAGCAGCCAAGGGGACAGGGTAGGCGAGCAGTACTTC. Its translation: CASSQGDRVGEQYF.

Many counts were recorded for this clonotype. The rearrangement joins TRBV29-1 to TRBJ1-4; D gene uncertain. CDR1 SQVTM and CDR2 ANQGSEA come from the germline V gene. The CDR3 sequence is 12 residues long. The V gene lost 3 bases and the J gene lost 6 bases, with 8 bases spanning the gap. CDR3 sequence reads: CSVEDEDEKLFF. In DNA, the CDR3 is TGCAGCGTTGAGGATGAAGATGAAAAACTGTTTTTT.

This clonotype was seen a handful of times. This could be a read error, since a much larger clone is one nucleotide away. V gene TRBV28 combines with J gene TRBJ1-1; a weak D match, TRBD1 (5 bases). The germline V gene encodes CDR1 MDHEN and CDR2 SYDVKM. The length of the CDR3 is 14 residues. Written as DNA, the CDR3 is TGTGCCAGCAGAGACTACAGGACAAACACTGAAGCTTCCTTT. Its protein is CASRDYRTNTEASF.

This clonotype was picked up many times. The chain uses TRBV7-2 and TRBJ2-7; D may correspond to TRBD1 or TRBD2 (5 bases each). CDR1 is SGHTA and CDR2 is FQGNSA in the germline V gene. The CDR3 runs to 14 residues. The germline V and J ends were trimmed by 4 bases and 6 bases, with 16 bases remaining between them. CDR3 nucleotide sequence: TGTGCCAGCAGCTCAGGACCCGGGGACGGCGAGCAGTACTTC. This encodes CASSSGPGDGEQYF.

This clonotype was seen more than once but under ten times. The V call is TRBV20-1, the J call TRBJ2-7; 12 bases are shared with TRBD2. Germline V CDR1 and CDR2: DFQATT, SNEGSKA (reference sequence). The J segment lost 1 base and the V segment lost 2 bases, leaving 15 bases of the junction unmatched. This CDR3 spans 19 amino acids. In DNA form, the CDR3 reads TGCAGTGCTAGACTGGACGGGACTAGCGGGTCCCTCCATTCCTACGAGCAGTACTTC. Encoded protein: CSARLDGTSGSLHSYEQYF.

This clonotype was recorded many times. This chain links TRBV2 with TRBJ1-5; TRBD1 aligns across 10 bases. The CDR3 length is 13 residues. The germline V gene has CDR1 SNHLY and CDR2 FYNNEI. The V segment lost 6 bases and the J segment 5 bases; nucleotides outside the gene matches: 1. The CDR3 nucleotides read TGTGCCAGCAGCGGGACAGGGGATCAGCCCCAGCATTTT. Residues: CASSGTGDQPQHF.

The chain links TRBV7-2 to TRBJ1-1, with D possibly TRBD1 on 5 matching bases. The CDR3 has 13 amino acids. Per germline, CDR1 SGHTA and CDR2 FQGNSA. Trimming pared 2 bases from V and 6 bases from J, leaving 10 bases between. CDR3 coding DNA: TGTGCCAGCAGCTTAAGGGGTTTTTCTGAAGCTTTCTTT. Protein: CASSLRGFSEAFF.

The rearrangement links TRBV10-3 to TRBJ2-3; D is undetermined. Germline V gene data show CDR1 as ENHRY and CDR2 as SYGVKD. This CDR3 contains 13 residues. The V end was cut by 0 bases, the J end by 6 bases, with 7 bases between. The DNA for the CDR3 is TGTGCCATCAGTGAGTCGTGGAGTGATACGCAGTATTTT. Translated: CAISESWSDTQYF.

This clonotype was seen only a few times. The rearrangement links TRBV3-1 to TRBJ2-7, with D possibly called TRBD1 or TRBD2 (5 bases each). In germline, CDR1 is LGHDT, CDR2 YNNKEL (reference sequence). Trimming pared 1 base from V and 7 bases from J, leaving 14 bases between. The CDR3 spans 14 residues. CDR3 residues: CASSQAGTLAEQYF. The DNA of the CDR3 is TGTGCCAGCAGCCAAGCGGGGACGCTCGCTGAGCAGTACTTC.

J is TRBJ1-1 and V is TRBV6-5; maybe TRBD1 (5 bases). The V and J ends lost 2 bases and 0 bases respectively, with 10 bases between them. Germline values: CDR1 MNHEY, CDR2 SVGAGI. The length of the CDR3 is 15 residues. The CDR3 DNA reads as TGTGCCAGCAGTTACGCAGGGTATTTGAACACTGAAGCTTTCTTT. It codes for CASSYAGYLNTEAFF.

The CDR3 nucleotides read TGTGCCAGCAGCCACGGATTTGAGGTTGAAAAACTGTTTTTT. Translation gives CASSHGFEVEKLFF. This chain joins TRBV14 and TRBJ1-4; D remains ambiguous. This CDR3 comprises 14 residues. V was clipped by 3 bases and J by 7 bases, with 12 bases between them. In germline, CDR1 is SGHDN, CDR2 FVKESK.

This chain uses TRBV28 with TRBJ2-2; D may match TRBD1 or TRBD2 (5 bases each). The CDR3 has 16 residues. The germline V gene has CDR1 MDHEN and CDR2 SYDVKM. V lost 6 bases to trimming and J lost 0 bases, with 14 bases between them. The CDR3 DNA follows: TGTGCCAGCAGACTCAAGGGGCGGGCGAACACCGGGGAGCTGTTTTTT. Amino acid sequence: CASRLKGRANTGELFF. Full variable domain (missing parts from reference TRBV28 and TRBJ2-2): DVKVTQSSRYLVKRTGEKVFLECVQDMDHENMFWYRQDPGLGLRLIYFSYDVKMKEKGDIPEGYSVSREKKERFSLILESASTNQTSMYLCASRLKGRANTGELFFGEGSRLTVL.

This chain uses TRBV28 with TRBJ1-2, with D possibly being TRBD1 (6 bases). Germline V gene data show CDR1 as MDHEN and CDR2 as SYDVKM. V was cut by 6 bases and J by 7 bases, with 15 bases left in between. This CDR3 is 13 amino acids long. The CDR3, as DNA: TGTGCCAGCAGACCCGGGACATATTCTGGCTACACCTTC. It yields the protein CASRPGTYSGYTF.

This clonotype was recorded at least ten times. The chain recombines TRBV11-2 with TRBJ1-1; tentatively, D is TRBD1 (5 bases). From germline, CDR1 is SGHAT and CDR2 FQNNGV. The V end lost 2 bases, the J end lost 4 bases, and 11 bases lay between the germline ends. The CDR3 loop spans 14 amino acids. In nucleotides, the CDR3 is TGTGCCAGCAGCTTACAGGGTTCCGGCACTGAAGCTTTCTTT. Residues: CASSLQGSGTEAFF. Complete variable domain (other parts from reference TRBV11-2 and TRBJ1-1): EAGVAQSPRYKIIEKRQSVAFWCNPISGHATLYWYQQILGQGPKLLIQFQNNGVVDDSQLPKDRFSAERLKGVDSTLKIQPAKLEDSAVYLCASSLQGSGTEAFFGQGTRLTVV.

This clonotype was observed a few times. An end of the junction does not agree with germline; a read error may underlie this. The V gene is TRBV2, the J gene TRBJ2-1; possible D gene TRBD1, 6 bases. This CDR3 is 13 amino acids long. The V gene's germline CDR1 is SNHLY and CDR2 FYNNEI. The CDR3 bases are TGTGCCAGCACCAGGGGCTACTACAATGAACAGTTCTTC. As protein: CASTRGYYNEQFF. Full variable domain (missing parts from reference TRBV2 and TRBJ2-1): EPEVTQTPSHQVTQMGQEVILRCVPISNHLYFYWYRQILGQKVEFLVSFYNNEISEKSEIFDDQFSVERPDGSNFTLKIRSTKLEDSAMYFCASTRGYYNEQFFGPGTRLTVL.

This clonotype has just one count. CDR3 DNA: TGTGCCAGCAGCCGCGGGGGTAGCTCCTCCTACGAGCAGTACTTC. Translated, it gives CASSRGGSSSYEQYF. This chain uses TRBV3-1 with TRBJ2-7; 7 bases fit TRBD2. CDR3 length equals 15 residues. CDR1 and CDR2 (germline): LGHDT, YNNKEL (reference sequence). V trimming: 4 bases; J trimming: 0 bases; junction bases outside the gene matches: 6.

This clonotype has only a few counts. CDR3 sequence reads: CASSHNTDTQYF. CDR3 bases: TGTGCCAGCAGCCACAACACAGATACGCAGTATTTT. V is TRBV3-1 and J is TRBJ2-3; no firm D call. Germline-derived CDR1 and CDR2 are LGHDT and YNNKEL (reference sequence). The CDR3 totals 12 residues. V was cut by 3 bases and J by 2 bases, with 3 bases left in between.

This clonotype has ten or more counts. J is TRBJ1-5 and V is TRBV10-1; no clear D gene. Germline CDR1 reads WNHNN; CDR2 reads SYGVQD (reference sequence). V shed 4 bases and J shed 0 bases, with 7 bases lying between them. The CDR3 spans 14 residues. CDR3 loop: CASSADGSNQPQHF. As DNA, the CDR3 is TGCGCCAGCAGTGCGGACGGTAGCAATCAGCCCCAGCATTTT.

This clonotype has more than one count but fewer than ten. The CDR3 loop is CASSYPAHWTPHFPYEQYF. The CDR3 DNA reads as TGTGCCAGCAGCTACCCAGCTCATTGGACACCCCATTTTCCCTACGAGCAGTACTTC. The rearrangement uses TRBV7-2 and TRBJ2-7; D possibly corresponds to TRBD1 (5 bases). The CDR3 consists of 19 residues. Germline-derived CDR1 and CDR2 are SGHTA and FQGNSA. V was cut by 4 bases and J by 2 bases, with 27 bases left in between.

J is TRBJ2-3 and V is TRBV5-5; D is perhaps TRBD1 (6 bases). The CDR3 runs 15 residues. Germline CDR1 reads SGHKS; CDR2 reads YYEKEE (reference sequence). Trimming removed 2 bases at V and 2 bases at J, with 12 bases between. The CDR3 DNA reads TGTGCCAGCAGCTTTGTCAGGGGAATCACAGATACGCAGTATTTT. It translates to CASSFVRGITDTQYF.

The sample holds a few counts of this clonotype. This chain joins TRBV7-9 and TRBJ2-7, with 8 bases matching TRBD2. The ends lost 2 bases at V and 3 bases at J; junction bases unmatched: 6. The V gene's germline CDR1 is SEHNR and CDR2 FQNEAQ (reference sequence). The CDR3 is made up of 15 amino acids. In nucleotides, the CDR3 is TGTGCCAGCAGCTTATGGTCTAGCGGGTACTACGAGCAGTACTTC. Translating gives CASSLWSSGYYEQYF.

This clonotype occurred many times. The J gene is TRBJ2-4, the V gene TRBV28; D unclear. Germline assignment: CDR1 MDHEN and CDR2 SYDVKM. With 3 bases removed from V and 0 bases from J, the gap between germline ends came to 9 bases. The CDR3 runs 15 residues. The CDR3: CASSLAALAKNIQYF. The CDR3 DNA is TGTGCCAGCAGTTTGGCAGCCTTAGCCAAAAACATTCAGTACTTC.

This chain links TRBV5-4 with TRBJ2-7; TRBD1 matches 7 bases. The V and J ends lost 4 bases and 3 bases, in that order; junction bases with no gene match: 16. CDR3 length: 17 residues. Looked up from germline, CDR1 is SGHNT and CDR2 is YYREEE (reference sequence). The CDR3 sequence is CASSAKHRDSLSYEQYF. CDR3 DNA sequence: TGTGCCAGCAGCGCAAAACACCGGGACAGCCTTAGCTACGAGCAGTACTTC.

The DNA of the CDR3 is TGTGCCAGCAGATTAGGGGCGCTCGATGGCTACACCTTC. Encoded protein: CASRLGALDGYTF. V is TRBV6-2 or TRBV6-3 and J is TRBJ1-2; TRBD1 is a possible D gene (5 bases). This CDR3 contains 13 residues. Trimming stripped 6 bases from V and 6 bases from J, with 14 bases between. Germline CDR1 reads MNHEY; CDR2 reads SVGEGT.

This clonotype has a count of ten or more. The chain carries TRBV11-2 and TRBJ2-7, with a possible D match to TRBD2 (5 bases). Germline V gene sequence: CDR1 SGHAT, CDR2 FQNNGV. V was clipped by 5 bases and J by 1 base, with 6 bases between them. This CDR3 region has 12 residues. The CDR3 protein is CASSRGSYEQYF. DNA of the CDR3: TGTGCCAGCAGCCGCGGGTCCTACGAGCAGTACTTC.

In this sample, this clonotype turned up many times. The CDR3 is CATSRAGQGKTNYGYTF. The DNA for the CDR3 is TGTGCCACCAGCAGAGCCGGGCAGGGGAAGACTAACTATGGCTACACCTTC. This chain connects TRBV15 to TRBJ1-2; tentative D call: TRBD1 (6 bases). Between the trimmed V and J ends, which lost 1 base and 0 bases, there was a span of 15 bases. Germline V gene data show CDR1 as LNHNV and CDR2 as YYDKDF (reference sequence). The CDR3 is 17 amino acids.

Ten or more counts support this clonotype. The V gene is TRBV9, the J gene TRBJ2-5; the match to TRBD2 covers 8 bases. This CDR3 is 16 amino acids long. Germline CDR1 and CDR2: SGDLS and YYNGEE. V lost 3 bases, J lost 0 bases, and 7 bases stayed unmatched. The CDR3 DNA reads TGTGCCAGCAGCGCCCGACCGACTAGCGACCAAGAGACCCAGTACTTC. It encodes CASSARPTSDQETQYF.